Shown below are 24 T cell receptor beta chains from a single sample sequenced in a study of beta chain features in type 1 diabetes (dated by TCRdb to about 2018). The library was made by the immunoSEQ multiplex PCR assay. All of the isolated RNA was reverse transcribed with the High Capacity cDNA Reverse Transcription Kit, so expressed TCRB transcripts were sequenced. TCRdb retrieved this table from immuneACCESS and kept in-frame rearrangements only. Not all clones are present; in checked studies, unresolved V genes account for under half, and no reason is known for the remainder. For this sample the table gives about 710,000 clones, of which over 12% were detected only once. 0.03% to 0.04% of the sample belongs to the ten largest clones. For these TCRs, the target antigens are not known. Summary of the overall study and its limitations: In all four CD4+ subsets, TCRB CDR3 length was moderately but significantly shorter in type 1 diabetes patients.

Sequencing input: naive CD4+ T cells from blood. Read against the paper, the sample's cell subset or site label means: true naive CD4+ T cells. The receptor set was obtained from a man younger than 35 with type 1 diabetes.

V usage is TRBV4-2 and J usage is TRBJ2-7, with 8 nucleotides matching TRBD2. In germline, CDR1 is LGHNA, CDR2 YNFKEQ. The CDR3 loop spans 16 amino acids. The V and J ends lost 4 bases and 4 bases, in that order; junction bases with no gene match: 12. The chain's CDR3 is CASSPPLAGGLYEQYF. CDR3 nucleotides: TGTGCCAGCAGCCCCCCTCTGGCGGGGGGCCTTTACGAGCAGTACTTC.

This clone was counted between two and nine times. V and J are TRBV7-3 and TRBJ2-1; weak D call: TRBD1 (6 bases). The CDR3 loop spans 15 amino acids. The ends were cut back, 3 bases at V and 2 bases at J, with 11 bases in the middle. CDR1 is SGHTA and CDR2 is FQGTGA in the germline V gene. The chain's CDR3 is CASSFETGPYNEQFF. CDR3 DNA: TGTGCCAGCAGCTTTGAGACAGGCCCCTACAATGAGCAGTTCTTC.

This clone occurred a few times. V gene TRBV6-5 combines with J gene TRBJ1-1; D is undetermined. Trimming took 3 bases from V and 5 from J, leaving 13 bases between them. Germline loops: CDR1 MNHEY, CDR2 SVGAGI. The CDR3 totals 14 residues. CDR3 sequence reads: CASSYSGSRTEAFF. CDR3 sequence (DNA): TGTGCCAGCAGTTATTCGGGGTCGAGGACTGAAGCTTTCTTT.

This clone was detected only a few times. The chain combines TRBV4-2 with TRBJ2-7; 7 nucleotides agree with TRBD1. This CDR3 has 17 residues. The trim removed 1 base at V and 1 base at J, leaving 10 bases unmatched. Germline V gene lookup returns CDR1 LGHNA and CDR2 YNFKEQ. This CDR3 is CASSQGDLRDSSYEQYF. The DNA for the CDR3 is TGTGCCAGCAGCCAAGGCGACTTGAGGGACAGTTCCTACGAGCAGTACTTC.

This clone was observed a handful of times. The V and J genes are TRBV14 and TRBJ2-1, with D unclear. Germline V lookup: CDR1 SGHDN, CDR2 FVKESK. Trimming pared 11 bases from V and 4 bases from J, leaving 15 bases between. The CDR3 is 13 amino acids. The CDR3 DNA is TGTGCCTCGAACAGCCAGACGTACAATGAGCAGTTCTTC. It encodes CASNSQTYNEQFF.

V gene TRBV2 combines with J gene TRBJ1-2; D is undetermined. Germline V gene lookup returns CDR1 SNHLY and CDR2 FYNNEI. This CDR3 spans 12 amino acids. V was clipped by 4 bases and J by 3 bases, with 6 bases between them. The CDR3 loop is CASSAEYYGYTF. CDR3 DNA: TGTGCCAGCAGTGCGGAGTACTATGGCTACACCTTC.

This clone was observed a few times. V and J are TRBV29-1 and TRBJ2-3, with D perhaps matching TRBD2 (7 bases). The CDR3 has 15 amino acids. CDR1 SQVTM and CDR2 ANQGSEA come from the germline V gene. The V and J ends lost 4 bases and 1 base respectively, with 15 bases between them. CDR3 region: CSVVAGEGGTDTQYF. The CDR3 DNA is TGCAGCGTTGTTGCGGGAGAGGGGGGCACAGATACGCAGTATTTT.

The table lists this clone with a few counts. The chain uses TRBV28 and TRBJ2-3; the D gene could be TRBD1 or TRBD2 (5 bases each). Between the trimmed V and J ends, which lost 5 bases and 2 bases, there was a span of 11 bases. Germline CDR1 and CDR2: MDHEN and SYDVKM. The CDR3 is made up of 14 amino acids. In DNA form, the CDR3 reads TGTGCCAGCAGTGGGGGAGCGAACACAGATACGCAGTATTTT. This translates into CASSGGANTDTQYF.

This clone has only a few counts. This chain connects TRBV28 to TRBJ1-2, with D hard to call. V gave up 7 bases and J gave up 7 bases, with 13 bases separating them. CDR1 MDHEN and CDR2 SYDVKM come from the germline V gene. This CDR3 is 12 amino acids long. The CDR3 loop reads CASTRGERGYTF. The CDR3 bases are TGTGCCAGCACCCGTGGGGAACGTGGCTACACCTTC.

This chain links TRBV29-1 with TRBJ2-3, with D perhaps being TRBD1 or TRBD2 (5 bases each). CDR1 SQVTM and CDR2 ANQGSEA come from the germline V gene. The CDR3 has 13 residues. V lost 6 bases to trimming and J lost 3 bases, with 13 bases between them. DNA for the CDR3: TGCAGCGTGGGACGGGTTGGTACAGATACGCAGTATTTT. This encodes CSVGRVGTDTQYF.

There are a few counts of this clone. The sample carries other DNA sequences with the same CDR3. This chain connects TRBV11-2 to TRBJ2-5; D gene ambiguous. V lost 3 bases, J lost 3 bases, and 8 bases lay in between. This CDR3 spans 13 amino acids. In germline, CDR1 is SGHAT, CDR2 FQNNGV. This CDR3 is CASSFFGEETQYF. The CDR3 DNA is TGTGCCAGCAGCTTTTTTGGGGAAGAGACCCAGTACTTC.

The chain carries TRBV7-7 and TRBJ1-2; no firm D call. The CDR3 spans 12 residues. Germline values: CDR1 SSHAT, CDR2 FNYEAQ (reference sequence). The CDR3 here is CARFGGNYGYTF. In DNA form, the CDR3 reads TGTGCTAGGTTTGGCGGAAACTATGGCTACACCTTC.

The chain links TRBV28 to TRBJ1-2; D is uncertain. Trimming took 7 bases from V and 6 from J, leaving 12 bases between them. Per germline, CDR1 MDHEN and CDR2 SYDVKM. The CDR3 contains 12 residues. This CDR3 reads CASNNPLNGYTF. CDR3 sequence (DNA): TGTGCCAGCAATAACCCCCTTAATGGCTACACCTTC.

This sequence joins TRBV7-2 and TRBJ1-2; D is possibly TRBD1 (6 bases). Germline CDR1 SGHTA, CDR2 FQGNSA. Trimming shortened V by 2 bases and J by 6 bases, and 13 bases separated the two germline ends. The length of the CDR3 is 14 residues. The CDR3 DNA follows: TGTGCCAGCAGCTTATCACAGGGACGCAATGGCTACACCTTC. As protein: CASSLSQGRNGYTF.

The chain has TRBV27 and TRBJ2-1; the D gene is possibly TRBD2 (6 bases). V gave up 3 bases and J gave up 3 bases, with 15 bases separating them. The CDR3 runs to 16 residues. Germline CDR1 reads MNHEY; CDR2 reads SMNVEV (reference sequence). Here the CDR3 reads CASSFAKRALYNEQFF. Written as DNA, the CDR3 is TGTGCCAGCAGTTTCGCCAAGCGGGCCCTCTACAATGAGCAGTTCTTC.

This clone was observed a few times. The genes are TRBV4-3 and TRBJ1-2; the D gene is possibly TRBD1 (5 bases). Germline CDR1 is LGHNA and CDR2 is YSLEER. The V gene lost 0 bases and the J gene lost 2 bases, with 10 bases spanning the gap. This CDR3 has 15 residues. The CDR3 bases are TGCGCCAGCAGCCAAGACCCAGGGAGGAACTATGGCTACACCTTC. Its protein product is CASSQDPGRNYGYTF.

Regarding this clone: Other DNA sequences in this specimen translate into the identical CDR3. The V call is TRBV25-1, the J call TRBJ1-1, with 11 bases fitting TRBD1. The CDR3 totals 13 residues. CDR1 is MGHDK and CDR2 is SYGVNS in the germline V gene. With V trimmed by 6 bases and J by 4 bases, 1 base remained unmatched. This CDR3 is CASRGTGGTEAFF. Here the CDR3 DNA reads TGTGCCAGCAGAGGGACAGGGGGCACTGAAGCTTTCTTT. The variable domain in full, with the rest retrieved from reference TRBV25-1 and TRBJ1-1, is EADIYQTPRYLVIGTGKKITLECSQTMGHDKMYWYQQDPGMELHLIHYSYGVNSTEKGDLSSESTVSRIRTEHFPLTLESARPSHTSQYLCASRGTGGTEAFFGQGTRLTVV.

DNA of the CDR3: TGTGCCAGCAGTACGACCGGGGAGCTGTTTTTT. It encodes CASSTTGELFF. The chain recombines TRBV7-9 with TRBJ2-2; D unclear. The CDR3 spans 11 residues. V gave up 6 bases and J gave up 5 bases, with 4 bases separating them. CDR1 and CDR2 from the germline V gene are SEHNR and FQNEAQ (reference sequence).

This rearrangement joins TRBV7-2 to TRBJ2-2, with 7 bases identical to TRBD1. Unmatched junction bases numbered 4, after V lost 6 bases and J lost 0 bases. The CDR3 consists of 15 residues. Germline CDR1 reads SGHTA; CDR2 reads FQGNSA. The CDR3 region has the DNA TGTGCCAGCAGACCTCAGGGGGCGAACACCGGGGAGCTGTTTTTT. The encoded protein is CASRPQGANTGELFF.

In its sample, this clone was seen a few times. The V and J genes are TRBV5-6 and TRBJ1-2; maybe TRBD1 (5 bases). The CDR3 sequence is 15 residues long. Germline CDR1 and CDR2: SGHDT and YYEEEE. With 7 bases removed from V and 4 bases from J, the gap between germline ends came to 20 bases. The CDR3 region has the DNA TGTGCCAGCCTCGACCTGGGGGGACGTAGCTATGGCTACACCTTC. This codes for CASLDLGGRSYGYTF.

This clone was counted only a few times. The CDR3 DNA is TGTGCCAGCAGCTCGGGATCCCGGACGGATACGCAGTATTTT. Translation: CASSSGSRTDTQYF. The chain is built from TRBV7-2 and TRBJ2-3, with D possibly matching TRBD2 (5 bases). The V gene's germline CDR1 is SGHTA and CDR2 FQGNSA. Trimming pared 4 bases from V and 6 bases from J, leaving 14 bases between. CDR3 length equals 14 residues.

This chain joins TRBV7-2 and TRBJ2-5, with a possible D match to TRBD2 (5 bases). The CDR3 has 14 amino acids. Trimming stripped 2 bases from V and 5 bases from J, with 12 bases between. Germline V lookup: CDR1 SGHTA, CDR2 FQGNSA. The CDR3 DNA reads TGTGCCAGCAGCTTAAGGGCGGGTACCGAGACCCAGTACTTC. Protein product: CASSLRAGTETQYF.

The CDR3 sequence is CAISEAADRAWRETQYF. CDR3 nucleotide sequence: TGTGCCATCAGTGAGGCGGCGGACAGGGCCTGGAGGGAGACCCAGTACTTC. This chain joins TRBV10-3 and TRBJ2-5; 8 bases line up with TRBD1. CDR1 is ENHRY, CDR2 SYGVKD, per germline. The V gene end was trimmed by 2 bases and the J gene end by 5 bases; junction bases not matched to a gene: 13. The CDR3 consists of 17 residues.

This chain uses TRBV13 with TRBJ2-7; 11 bases are shared with TRBD2. This CDR3 is 13 amino acids long. V gave up 9 bases and J gave up 2 bases; unmatched junction bases: 3. Germline V CDR1 and CDR2: PRHDT, FYEKMQ (reference sequence). The CDR3: CASSSGGAYEQYF. In nucleotides, the CDR3 is TGTGCCAGTAGTAGCGGGGGGGCCTACGAGCAGTACTTC.